Listed below are T cell receptor beta chains from one sample, sequenced in a study of STAT3 mutations in large granular lymphocyte leukemia. Data came from immunoSEQ multiplex PCR; TCRdb stores just in-frame clones and leaves some out. The sample records 9,500 to 13,000 clones, about 50% being singletons. Sequenced input: peripheral blood mononuclear cells. The receptors originated from a boy younger than 18 with T-cell large granular lymphocyte leukemia. Some clones in this sample may be carry-over from other donors' samples. Each CDR3 is given without its conserved first and last residue. The D gene is left open where the match is weak.

d_call: -
j_call: TRBJ1-6
v_call: TRBV13
cdr3_aa: ASSLGLPNPLY

d_call: -
j_call: TRBJ2-3
v_call: TRBV10-3
cdr3_aa: AISDPAGRDYTQY

d_call: TRBD1
j_call: TRBJ1-6
v_call: TRBV7-9
cdr3_aa: ASTYHPGQGINSPLH

d_call: TRBD1
j_call: TRBJ1-1
v_call: TRBV7-9
cdr3_aa: ASSSRTGQEVEAF

d_call: -
j_call: TRBJ2-7
v_call: TRBV18
cdr3_aa: ASSPPGRQGLGEQY

d_call: TRBD1
j_call: TRBJ2-7
v_call: TRBV29-1
cdr3_aa: SVRTGKSNEQY

d_call: -
j_call: TRBJ2-5
v_call: TRBV5-1
cdr3_aa: ASSSTQETQY

d_call: TRBD1
j_call: TRBJ2-2
v_call: TRBV6-4
cdr3_aa: ASRGQGDTGELF

d_call: -
j_call: TRBJ2-7
v_call: TRBV5-1
cdr3_aa: ASSSTTVWDSYEQY

d_call: -
j_call: TRBJ1-2
v_call: TRBV6-5
cdr3_aa: ASSYNEGSGYT

d_call: -
j_call: TRBJ1-2
v_call: TRBV29-1
cdr3_aa: SVPGTNYGYT

d_call: TRBD1
j_call: TRBJ1-5
v_call: TRBV5-6
cdr3_aa: ASSFGTGFYQPQH

d_call: -
j_call: TRBJ2-5
v_call: TRBV29-1
cdr3_aa: SASPGNQETQY

d_call: TRBD1
j_call: TRBJ2-7
v_call: TRBV27
cdr3_aa: ASSSGQGISYEQY

d_call: -
j_call: TRBJ2-7
v_call: TRBV7-9
cdr3_aa: ASSSFYEQY

d_call: TRBD1
j_call: TRBJ1-2
v_call: TRBV6-6
cdr3_aa: ASSSSTGIGYT

d_call: -
j_call: TRBJ2-7
v_call: TRBV5-1
cdr3_aa: ASSFFPQLTNSYEQY

d_call: -
j_call: TRBJ1-3
v_call: TRBV10-2
cdr3_aa: ASKVAGNTIY

d_call: -
j_call: TRBJ1-3
v_call: TRBV18
cdr3_aa: ASSPGGDSGNTIY

d_call: TRBD1
j_call: TRBJ1-1
v_call: TRBV7-9
cdr3_aa: ASSPTGSATEAF

d_call: TRBD1
j_call: TRBJ2-7
v_call: TRBV6-5
cdr3_aa: ASSLIGQGREQY

d_call: -
j_call: TRBJ1-1
v_call: TRBV5-1
cdr3_aa: ASSLGHSMNTEAF

d_call: TRBD2
j_call: TRBJ2-1
v_call: TRBV5-1
cdr3_aa: ASSLERREGSGNEQF

d_call: -
j_call: TRBJ1-4
v_call: TRBV5-1
cdr3_aa: ASSLQGNPDEKLF

d_call: -
j_call: TRBJ2-1
v_call: TRBV6-4
cdr3_aa: ASSNGGPEFGEQF

d_call: -
j_call: TRBJ2-2
v_call: TRBV5-1
cdr3_aa: ASSLGRGVTGELF

d_call: TRBD1
j_call: TRBJ2-5
v_call: TRBV6-5
cdr3_aa: ASSSGQGAVETQY

d_call: TRBD1
j_call: TRBJ1-2
v_call: TRBV28
cdr3_aa: ASSLTGTAQGYT

d_call: -
j_call: TRBJ2-1
v_call: TRBV30
cdr3_aa: ACALSFYNEQF

d_call: -
j_call: TRBJ2-3
v_call: TRBV5-1
cdr3_aa: ASSFGGTDTQY

d_call: TRBD1
j_call: TRBJ1-6
v_call: TRBV5-1
cdr3_aa: ASSLVGQGNNSPLH

d_call: -
j_call: TRBJ1-6
v_call: TRBV7-9
cdr3_aa: ASSLAGGHSLH

d_call: -
j_call: TRBJ2-6
v_call: TRBV7-9
cdr3_aa: ASSYAGANVLT

d_call: -
j_call: TRBJ1-6
v_call: TRBV5-4
cdr3_aa: ASSLGGRSPLH

d_call: -
j_call: TRBJ1-5
v_call: TRBV7-9
cdr3_aa: ASSALGGGHQPQH

d_call: -
j_call: TRBJ1-2
v_call: TRBV29-1
cdr3_aa: SVPKGSGYT

d_call: -
j_call: TRBJ1-1
v_call: TRBV4-3
cdr3_aa: ASSQNTPNTEAF

d_call: -
j_call: TRBJ2-7
v_call: TRBV11-2
cdr3_aa: ASSSRTLYYEQY

d_call: TRBD1
j_call: TRBJ1-6
v_call: TRBV18
cdr3_aa: ASSKDRVSPLH

d_call: -
j_call: TRBJ2-7
v_call: TRBV5-1
cdr3_aa: ASSLTSMNEQY

d_call: -
j_call: TRBJ2-7
v_call: TRBV29-1
cdr3_aa: SVGDGYEQY